What follows are 25 T cell receptor beta chains derived from one specimen sequenced in a study of blood T cell repertoires in COVID-19 (dated by TCRdb to 2020 to 2022). The library was generated by the immunoSEQ multiplex PCR assay. Held by TCRdb, this immuneACCESS table contains in-frame sequences only and omits some clones. Under half of the omission traces to an unresolved V gene where checked; the cause of the rest is unknown. Counted in this sample were 73,000 or so clones; more than 80% of them appeared once. The leading ten clones occupy roughly 8% of the sample. Source material: peripheral blood. These receptors all stem from a man aged 25 to 45 with acute or convalescent COVID-19.

The chain links TRBV28 to TRBJ2-7; the D gene is possibly TRBD1 (6 bases). V was pared by 1 base and J by 9 bases, with 13 bases between. Germline lookup yields CDR1 MDHEN and CDR2 SYDVKM. The CDR3 length is 13 residues. CDR3 loop: CASSLSLTGGQYF. Written as DNA, the CDR3 is TGTGCCAGCAGTTTATCCCTGACAGGAGGGCAGTACTTC.

The gene calls are TRBV6-5 and TRBJ1-5, with 8 bases aligning to TRBD1. CDR1 is MNHEY, CDR2 SVGAGI, per germline. The V segment lost 10 bases and the J segment 6 bases; nucleotides outside the gene matches: 11. The CDR3 is 14 amino acids. CDR3 in DNA: TGTGCCACCCGACCGGGACAGGTAACTCAGCCCCAGCATTTT. As protein: CATRPGQVTQPQHF.

This chain links TRBV7-2 with TRBJ2-5, with 8 bases fitting TRBD1. Germline trimming cut 4 bases from V and 2 bases from J; bases unmatched to any gene: 9. The CDR3 consists of 16 residues. Germline CDR1 SGHTA, CDR2 FQGNSA. In nucleotides, the CDR3 is TGTGCCAGCAGCTGGGGGACAGGAATGGGACAAGAGACCCAGTACTTC. It specifies CASSWGTGMGQETQYF. Based on the CDR3 plus reference TRBV7-2 and TRBJ2-5, the full variable domain is GAGVSQSPSNKVTEKGKDVELRCDPISGHTALYWYRQSLGQGLEFLIYFQGNSAPDKSGLPSDRFSAERTGGSVSTLTIQRTQQEDSAVYLCASSWGTGMGQETQYFGPGTRLLVL.

The chain carries TRBV27 and TRBJ2-5; the match to TRBD2 covers 13 bases. Germline CDR1 reads MNHEY; CDR2 reads SMNVEV (reference sequence). This CDR3 comprises 17 residues. V gave up 6 bases and J gave up 5 bases; unmatched junction bases: 12. The DNA for the CDR3 is TGTGCCAGCAGGCTAACTAGCGGGAGGGACCTCGCTGAGACCCAGTACTTC. Translating gives CASRLTSGRDLAETQYF.

The chain couples TRBV27 to TRBJ2-2; 8 nucleotides agree with TRBD1. Germline values: CDR1 MNHEY, CDR2 SMNVEV (reference sequence). The J segment lost 5 bases and the V segment lost 2 bases, leaving 7 bases of the junction unmatched. The CDR3 spans 16 residues. The CDR3 loop is CASSLTGTGETGELFF. DNA of the CDR3: TGTGCCAGCAGTTTAACCGGGACAGGAGAAACCGGGGAGCTGTTTTTT.

This clone turned up a few times. This chain connects TRBV6-5 to TRBJ2-1, with 7 bases matching TRBD2. Germline V gene data show CDR1 as MNHEY and CDR2 as SVGAGI. The CDR3 loop spans 15 amino acids. The V segment lost 2 bases and the J segment 6 bases; nucleotides outside the gene matches: 7. CDR3 coding DNA: TGTGCCAGCAGTTACCGAGCGGGATTAGGCAATGAGCAGTTCTTC. Amino acid sequence: CASSYRAGLGNEQFF.

CDR3 sequence reads: CASNKQGAIQPQHF. The CDR3 nucleotides are TGTGCCAGCAATAAACAGGGGGCGATTCAGCCCCAGCATTTT. This chain joins TRBV28 and TRBJ1-5, with 9 bases lining up with TRBD1. This CDR3 has 14 amino acids. V dropped 7 bases and J dropped 6; count of bases not matched to a gene: 7. Germline V lookup: CDR1 MDHEN, CDR2 SYDVKM.

This chain links TRBV6-4 with TRBJ1-1; TRBD1 matches at 11 bases. The CDR3 runs 13 residues. V lost 6 bases and J lost 7; bases outside the gene matches: 4. Germline values: CDR1 MRHNA, CDR2 SNTAGT. The CDR3 sequence: CASSAGTGGEAFF. The CDR3 DNA reads as TGTGCCAGCAGCGCCGGGACAGGGGGTGAAGCTTTCTTT.

This clone was counted between two and nine times. CDR3 coding DNA: TGTGCCAGCGGGACACGGTACGAGCAGTACTTC. Protein: CASGTRYEQYF. The chain recombines TRBV2 with TRBJ2-7, with D possibly TRBD1 on 6 matching bases. CDR1 is SNHLY, CDR2 FYNNEI, per germline. CDR3 length: 11 amino acids. V gave up 8 bases and J gave up 4 bases, with 9 bases separating them.

J is TRBJ1-2 and V is TRBV9; D remains ambiguous. The CDR3 length is 14 residues. V gave up 3 bases and J gave up 0 bases, with 9 bases separating them. From germline, CDR1 is SGDLS and CDR2 YYNGEE. CDR3 sequence reads: CASSGPQTNYGYTF. The CDR3 DNA sequence: TGTGCCAGCAGCGGCCCCCAGACTAACTATGGCTACACCTTC.

The rearrangement uses TRBV30 and TRBJ1-5; D gene ambiguous. CDR3 length equals 14 residues. V dropped 3 bases and J dropped 1 base, with 10 bases sitting between them. Germline CDR1 GTSNPN, CDR2 SVGIG (reference sequence). The CDR3 DNA sequence: TGTGCCTGGAGGAGCCCGGGGAGCAATCAGCCCCAGCATTTT. Protein sequence: CAWRSPGSNQPQHF.

The chain recombines TRBV11-2 with TRBJ2-7, with TRBD1 matching over 11 bases. Losses at the gene ends were 1 base for V and 0 bases for J; bases not matched to a gene: 5. This CDR3 comprises 17 residues. Germline CDR1 reads SGHAT; CDR2 reads FQNNGV. The CDR3 loop reads CASSLGTGGQGSYEQYF. The CDR3 DNA is TGTGCCAGCAGCTTAGGGACAGGGGGCCAGGGCTCCTACGAGCAGTACTTC.

V gene TRBV6-5 combines with J gene TRBJ2-2; no firm D call. The germline V and J ends were trimmed by 6 bases and 7 bases, with 9 bases remaining between them. Germline V gives CDR1 MNHEY, CDR2 SVGAGI. This CDR3 is built from 12 residues. CDR3 region: CASSYLLGELFF. DNA for the CDR3: TGTGCCAGCAGCTATTTACTCGGGGAGCTGTTTTTT.

The chain uses TRBV4-1 and TRBJ2-2, with D unclear. Germline CDR1 is MGHRA and CDR2 is YSYEKL. The CDR3 contains 14 residues. V lost 3 bases to trimming and J lost 4 bases, with 9 bases between them. The CDR3 sequence: CASSQETATGELFF. The CDR3 region has the DNA TGCGCCAGCAGCCAGGAAACAGCCACCGGGGAGCTGTTTTTT.

The chain has TRBV6-6 and TRBJ1-5; D unresolved. The germline V gene encodes CDR1 MNHNY and CDR2 SVGAGI (reference sequence). V was pared by 4 bases and J by 3 bases, with 10 bases between. This CDR3 region has 14 residues. The DNA of the CDR3 is TGTGCCAGCAGTTTCCCGGGAGACAATCAGCCCCAGCATTTT. Translation: CASSFPGDNQPQHF.

The CDR3 DNA reads as TGTGCCAGCAGCCCACCTCTGGAAACGGGGATATATTTT. Translation: CASSPPLETGIYF. The chain employs TRBV28 and TRBJ1-3; no definite D call. CDR3 length: 13 residues. Germline assignment: CDR1 MDHEN and CDR2 SYDVKM. Between the trimmed V and J ends, which lost 6 bases and 13 bases, there was a span of 19 bases.

This chain joins TRBV5-4 and TRBJ2-5; possible D gene TRBD2, 6 bases. Germline CDR1 reads SGHNT; CDR2 reads YYREEE (reference sequence). V was clipped by 4 bases and J by 2 bases, with 9 bases between them. The length of the CDR3 is 13 residues. CDR3: CASSRAGQETQYF. Written as DNA, the CDR3 is TGTGCCAGCAGCCGGGCGGGGCAAGAGACCCAGTACTTC.

The CDR3 DNA follows: TGCGCCAGCAGCCAAGAATACAGGGGTAATGAAAAACTGTTTTTT. As protein: CASSQEYRGNEKLFF. V is TRBV4-3 and J is TRBJ1-4; the match to TRBD1 covers 7 bases. V trimming: 0 bases; J trimming: 4 bases; junction bases outside the gene matches: 2. The germline V gene has CDR1 LGHNA and CDR2 YSLEER. The CDR3 spans 15 residues.

The sample holds one count of this clone. V gene TRBV19 combines with J gene TRBJ2-7, with 8 bases aligning to TRBD1. The CDR3 has 14 residues. The trim removed 4 bases at V and 4 bases at J, leaving 6 bases unmatched. Looked up from germline, CDR1 is LNHDA and CDR2 is SQIVND (reference sequence). The CDR3 nucleotides are TGTGCCAGTAGTAACCGGGACAGGAGATACGAGCAGTACTTC. Encoded protein: CASSNRDRRYEQYF.

The chain is built from TRBV2 and TRBJ2-5; perhaps TRBD1 as D (5 bases). Trimming took 6 bases from V and 3 from J, leaving 8 bases between them. The CDR3 totals 12 residues. Germline CDR1 and CDR2: SNHLY and FYNNEI. The CDR3 here is CASSRVEETQYF. The CDR3 nucleotides are TGTGCCAGCAGCAGGGTTGAAGAGACCCAGTACTTC.

The genes are TRBV6-5 and TRBJ2-5, with 10 bases that match TRBD1. Germline V gene sequence: CDR1 MNHEY, CDR2 SVGAGI. Germline trimming cut 0 bases from V and 7 bases from J; bases unmatched to any gene: 5. The CDR3 loop spans 15 amino acids. CDR3 sequence: CASSYSRQGAWTQYF. CDR3 nucleotide sequence: TGTGCCAGCAGTTACTCCAGACAGGGGGCTTGGACCCAGTACTTC.

The V gene is TRBV29-1, the J gene TRBJ2-1; D remains unclear. CDR1 is SQVTM and CDR2 is ANQGSEA in the germline V gene. Trimming pared 0 bases from V and 0 bases from J, leaving 9 bases between. This CDR3 is built from 15 residues. For the CDR3, the DNA is TGCAGCGTTGAAGATACGTACAGCTCCTACAATGAGCAGTTCTTC. Translation: CSVEDTYSSYNEQFF.

The chain is built from TRBV5-4 and TRBJ2-7, with 13 bases aligning to TRBD2. Unmatched junction bases numbered 6, after V lost 3 bases and J lost 3 bases. The CDR3 loop spans 16 amino acids. CDR1 is SGHNT and CDR2 is YYREEE in the germline V gene (reference sequence). The CDR3 region is CASSSGTSGVLYEQYF. Here the CDR3 DNA reads TGTGCCAGCAGCTCCGGGACTAGCGGGGTCCTCTACGAGCAGTACTTC.

This sequence joins TRBV2 and TRBJ2-7; D possibly corresponds to TRBD1 (5 bases). The V gene lost 7 bases and the J gene lost 3 bases, with 10 bases spanning the gap. The CDR3 length is 12 residues. The germline gives CDR1 SNHLY, CDR2 FYNNEI. The CDR3 reads CASKRQSYEQYF. The CDR3 bases are TGTGCCAGCAAGAGACAGAGCTACGAGCAGTACTTC.

For the CDR3, the DNA is TGTGCCAGCGGGGGGACTGAAGCTTTCTTT. This translates into CASGGTEAFF. The chain uses TRBV19 and TRBJ1-1; TRBD1 might be the D (5 bases). This CDR3 is built from 10 residues. Per germline, CDR1 LNHDA and CDR2 SQIVND (reference sequence). Trimming removed 9 bases from V and 5 bases from J, with 7 bases in between.